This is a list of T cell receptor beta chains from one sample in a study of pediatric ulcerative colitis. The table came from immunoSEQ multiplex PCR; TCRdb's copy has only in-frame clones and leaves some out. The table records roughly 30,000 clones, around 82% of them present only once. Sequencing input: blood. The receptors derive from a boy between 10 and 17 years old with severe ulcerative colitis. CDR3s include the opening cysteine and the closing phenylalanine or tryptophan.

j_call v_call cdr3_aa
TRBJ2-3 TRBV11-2 CASSLESSGGAAYTQYF
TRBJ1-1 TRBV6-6 CASSTGLNTEAFF
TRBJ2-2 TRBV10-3 CAIGTGGALNTGELFF
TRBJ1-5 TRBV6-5 CASRPGQTNQPQHF
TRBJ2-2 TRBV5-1 CASSWGAGGTGELFF
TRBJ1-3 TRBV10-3 CAISEWDREVGNTIYF
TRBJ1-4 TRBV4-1 CASSQVVRGLVNEKLFF
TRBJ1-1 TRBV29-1 CSVLGGDTEAFF
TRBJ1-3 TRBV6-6 CASSRQTSGNTIYF
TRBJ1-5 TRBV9 CASSAGTATNQPQHF
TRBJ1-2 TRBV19 CASTVTGANGWLGYTF
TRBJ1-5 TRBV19 CASSIGAGNQPQHF
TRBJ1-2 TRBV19 CASRVAGKNYGYTF
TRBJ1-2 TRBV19 CASIGTSIGYTF
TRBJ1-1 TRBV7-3 CASSLNLKPEVCTEAFF
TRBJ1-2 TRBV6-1 CAAGGYGYGYTF
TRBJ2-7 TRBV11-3 CASSLVPGSEQYF
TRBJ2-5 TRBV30 CAWSVGLAETQYF
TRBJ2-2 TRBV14 CASSHEKRLRNTGELFF
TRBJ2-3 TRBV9 CASSPQVSAGYTDTQYF
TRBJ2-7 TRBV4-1 CASSQEAWAGGEQYF
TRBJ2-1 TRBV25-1 CASSGHKRGGRGYNEQFF
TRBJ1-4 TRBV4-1 CASRRGGAANEKLFF
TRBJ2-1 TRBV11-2 CASSLGSEAAYNEQFF
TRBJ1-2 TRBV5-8 CASSLEGTGYTF
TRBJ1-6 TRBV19 CASNRGQGNNSPLHF
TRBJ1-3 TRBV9 CASSVGPAGGGVGNTIYF
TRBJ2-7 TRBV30 CAWSVQAGPLLEQYF
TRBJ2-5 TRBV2 CASSESVSTQETQYF
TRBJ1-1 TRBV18 CASSPDRAGYTEAFF
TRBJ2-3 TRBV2 CASTPGRGLTDTQYF
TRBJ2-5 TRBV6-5 CASSYGQGLQETQYF
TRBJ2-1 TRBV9 CASSVGGLNNEQFF